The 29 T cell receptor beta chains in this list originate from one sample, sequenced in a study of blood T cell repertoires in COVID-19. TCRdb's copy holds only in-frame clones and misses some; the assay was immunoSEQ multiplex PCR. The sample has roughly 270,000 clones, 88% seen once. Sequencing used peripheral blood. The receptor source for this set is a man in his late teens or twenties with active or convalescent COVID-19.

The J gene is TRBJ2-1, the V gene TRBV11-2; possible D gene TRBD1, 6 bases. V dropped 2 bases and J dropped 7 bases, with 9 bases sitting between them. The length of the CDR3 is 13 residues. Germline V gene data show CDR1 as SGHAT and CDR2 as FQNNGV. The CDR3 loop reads CASSLLRGNEQFF. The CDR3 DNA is TGTGCCAGCAGCTTACTCAGGGGTAATGAGCAGTTCTTC.

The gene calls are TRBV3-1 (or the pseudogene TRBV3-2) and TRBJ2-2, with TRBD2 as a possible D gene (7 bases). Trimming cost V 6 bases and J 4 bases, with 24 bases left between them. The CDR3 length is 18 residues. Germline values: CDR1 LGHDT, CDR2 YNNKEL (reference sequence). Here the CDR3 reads CASSPNQGLAVGTGELFF. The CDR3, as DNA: TGTGCCAGCAGTCCAAATCAGGGGCTAGCGGTTGGCACCGGGGAGCTGTTTTTT.

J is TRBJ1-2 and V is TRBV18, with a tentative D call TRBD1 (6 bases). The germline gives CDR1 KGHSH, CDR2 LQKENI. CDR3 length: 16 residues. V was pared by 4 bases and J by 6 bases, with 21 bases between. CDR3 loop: CASSLEGQSRMHGYTF. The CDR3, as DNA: TGTGCCAGCTCACTTGAGGGACAATCCCGAATGCATGGCTACACCTTC.

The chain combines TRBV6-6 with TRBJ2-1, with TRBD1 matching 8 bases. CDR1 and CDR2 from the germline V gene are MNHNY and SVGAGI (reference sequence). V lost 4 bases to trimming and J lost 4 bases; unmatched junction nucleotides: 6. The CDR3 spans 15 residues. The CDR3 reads CASSSGTGFYNEQFF. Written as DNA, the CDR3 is TGTGCCAGCAGTTCCGGGACAGGATTTTACAATGAGCAGTTCTTC.

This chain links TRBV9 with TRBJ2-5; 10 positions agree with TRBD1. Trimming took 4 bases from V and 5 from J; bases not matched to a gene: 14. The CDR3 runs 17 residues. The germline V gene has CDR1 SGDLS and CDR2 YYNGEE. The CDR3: CASSTGAGTGASETQYF. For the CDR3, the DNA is TGTGCCAGCAGCACCGGCGCCGGGACAGGGGCTTCGGAGACCCAGTACTTC.

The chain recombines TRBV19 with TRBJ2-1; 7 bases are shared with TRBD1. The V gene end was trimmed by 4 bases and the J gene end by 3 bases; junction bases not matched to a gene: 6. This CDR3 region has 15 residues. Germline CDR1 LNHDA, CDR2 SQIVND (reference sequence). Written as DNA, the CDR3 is TGTGCCAGTAGTACGGGACAGAAGTTCTACAATGAGCAGTTCTTC. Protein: CASSTGQKFYNEQFF.

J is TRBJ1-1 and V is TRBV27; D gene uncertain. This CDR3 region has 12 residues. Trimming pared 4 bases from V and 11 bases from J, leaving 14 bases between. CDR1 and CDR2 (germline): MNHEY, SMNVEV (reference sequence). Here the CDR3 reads CASSSPPGDAFF. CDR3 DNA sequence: TGTGCCAGCAGTTCCCCCCCGGGAGACGCTTTCTTT.

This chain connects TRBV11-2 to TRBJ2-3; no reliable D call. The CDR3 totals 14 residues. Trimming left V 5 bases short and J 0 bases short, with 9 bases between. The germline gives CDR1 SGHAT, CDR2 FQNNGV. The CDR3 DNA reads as TGTGCCAGCAGCCCGAGGAGTAGCACAGATACGCAGTATTTT. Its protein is CASSPRSSTDTQYF.

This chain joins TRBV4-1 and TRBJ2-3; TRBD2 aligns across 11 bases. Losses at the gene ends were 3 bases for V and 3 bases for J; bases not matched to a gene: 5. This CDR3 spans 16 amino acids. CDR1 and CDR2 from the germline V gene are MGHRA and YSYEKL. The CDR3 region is CASSQQLAGATDTQYF. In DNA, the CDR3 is TGCGCCAGCAGCCAGCAACTAGCGGGGGCTACAGATACGCAGTATTTT.

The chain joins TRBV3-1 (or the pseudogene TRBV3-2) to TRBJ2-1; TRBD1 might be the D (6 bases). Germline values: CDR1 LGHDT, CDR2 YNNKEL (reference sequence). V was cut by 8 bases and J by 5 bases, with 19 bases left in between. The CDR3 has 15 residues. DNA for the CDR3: TGTGCCAGCCGACTACAGGGTAATAGGAACAATGAGCAGTTCTTC. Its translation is CASRLQGNRNNEQFF.

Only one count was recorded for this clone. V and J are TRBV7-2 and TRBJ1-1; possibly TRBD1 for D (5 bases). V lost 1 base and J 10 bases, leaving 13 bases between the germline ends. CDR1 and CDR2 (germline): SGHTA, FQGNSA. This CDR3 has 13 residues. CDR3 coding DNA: TGTGCCAGCAGCTTAGGGACATCAGAAAGAGCTTTCTTT. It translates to CASSLGTSERAFF.

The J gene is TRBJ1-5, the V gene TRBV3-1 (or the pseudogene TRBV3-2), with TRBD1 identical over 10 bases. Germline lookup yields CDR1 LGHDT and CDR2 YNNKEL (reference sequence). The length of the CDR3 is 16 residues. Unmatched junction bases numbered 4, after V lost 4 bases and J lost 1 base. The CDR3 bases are TGTGCCAGCAGCCTTGGGACAGGGGACAGCAATCAGCCCCAGCATTTT. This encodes CASSLGTGDSNQPQHF.

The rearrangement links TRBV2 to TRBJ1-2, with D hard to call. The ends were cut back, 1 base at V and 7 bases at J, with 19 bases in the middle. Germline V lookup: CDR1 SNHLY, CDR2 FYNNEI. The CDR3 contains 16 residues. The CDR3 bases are TGTGCCAGCAGTGAAGGCCCGGTCAAACGAAGCGGTGGCTACACCTTC. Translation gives CASSEGPVKRSGGYTF. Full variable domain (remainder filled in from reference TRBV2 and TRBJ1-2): EPEVTQTPSHQVTQMGQEVILRCVPISNHLYFYWYRQILGQKVEFLVSFYNNEISEKSEIFDDQFSVERPDGSNFTLKIRSTKLEDSAMYFCASSEGPVKRSGGYTFGSGTRLTVV.

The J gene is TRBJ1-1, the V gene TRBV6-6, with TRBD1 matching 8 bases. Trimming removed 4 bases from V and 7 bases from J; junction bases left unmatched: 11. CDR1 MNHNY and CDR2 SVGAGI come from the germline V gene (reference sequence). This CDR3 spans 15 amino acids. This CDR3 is CASSSPTGVVGEAFF. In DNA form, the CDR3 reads TGTGCCAGCAGTTCCCCGACAGGGGTCGTCGGTGAAGCTTTCTTT.

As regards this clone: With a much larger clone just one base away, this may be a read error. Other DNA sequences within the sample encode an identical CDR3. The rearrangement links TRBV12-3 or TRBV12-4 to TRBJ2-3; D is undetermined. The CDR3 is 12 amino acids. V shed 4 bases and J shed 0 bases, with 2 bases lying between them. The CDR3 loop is CASSSSTDTQYF. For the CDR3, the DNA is TGTGCCAGCAGTTCTAGCACAGATACGCAGTATTTT.

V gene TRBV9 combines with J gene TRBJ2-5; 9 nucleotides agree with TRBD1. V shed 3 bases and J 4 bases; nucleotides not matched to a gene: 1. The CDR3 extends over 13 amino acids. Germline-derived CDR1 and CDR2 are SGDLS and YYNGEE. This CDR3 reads CASSGQGGETQYF. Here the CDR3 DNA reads TGTGCCAGCAGCGGACAGGGGGGAGAGACCCAGTACTTC.

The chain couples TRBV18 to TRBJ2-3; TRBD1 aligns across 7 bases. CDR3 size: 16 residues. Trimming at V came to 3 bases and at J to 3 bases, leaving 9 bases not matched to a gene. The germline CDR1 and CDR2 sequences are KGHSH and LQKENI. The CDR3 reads CASSPSHRGPTDTQYF. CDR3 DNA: TGTGCCAGCTCACCCAGCCACAGGGGCCCTACAGATACGCAGTATTTT.

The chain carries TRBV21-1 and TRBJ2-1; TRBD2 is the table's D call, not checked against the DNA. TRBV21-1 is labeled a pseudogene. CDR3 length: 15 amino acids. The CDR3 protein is CASNQRGATYNEQFF. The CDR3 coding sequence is TGTGCCAGCAACCAGCGGGGGGCTACCTACAATGAGCAGTTCTTC.

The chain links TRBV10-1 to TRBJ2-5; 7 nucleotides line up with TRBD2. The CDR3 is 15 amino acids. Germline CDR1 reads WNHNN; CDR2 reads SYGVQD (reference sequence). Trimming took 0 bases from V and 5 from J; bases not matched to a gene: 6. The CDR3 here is CASSESRLAVETQYF. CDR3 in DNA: TGCGCCAGCAGTGAGTCTAGGCTAGCGGTCGAGACCCAGTACTTC.

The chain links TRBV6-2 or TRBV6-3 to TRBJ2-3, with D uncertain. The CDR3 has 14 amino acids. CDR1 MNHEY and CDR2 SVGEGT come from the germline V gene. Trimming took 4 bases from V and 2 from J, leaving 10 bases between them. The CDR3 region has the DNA TGTGCCAGCAGTTTCCTCGCCTACACAGATACGCAGTATTTT. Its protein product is CASSFLAYTDTQYF.

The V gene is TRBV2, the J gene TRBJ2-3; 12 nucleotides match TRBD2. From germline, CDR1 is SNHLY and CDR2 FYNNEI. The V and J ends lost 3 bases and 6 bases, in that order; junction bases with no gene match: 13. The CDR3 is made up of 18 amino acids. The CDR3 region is CASSDLLTSGGPRDTQYF. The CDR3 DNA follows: TGTGCCAGCAGTGATCTCTTGACTAGCGGGGGCCCGAGGGATACGCAGTATTTT.

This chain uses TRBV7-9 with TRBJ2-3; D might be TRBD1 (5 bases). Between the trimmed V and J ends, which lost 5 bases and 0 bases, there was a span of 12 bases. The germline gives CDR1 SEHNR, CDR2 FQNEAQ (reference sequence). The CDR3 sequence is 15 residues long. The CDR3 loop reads CASSPLGASTDTQYF. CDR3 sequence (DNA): TGTGCCAGCAGCCCCCTTGGGGCCAGCACAGATACGCAGTATTTT.

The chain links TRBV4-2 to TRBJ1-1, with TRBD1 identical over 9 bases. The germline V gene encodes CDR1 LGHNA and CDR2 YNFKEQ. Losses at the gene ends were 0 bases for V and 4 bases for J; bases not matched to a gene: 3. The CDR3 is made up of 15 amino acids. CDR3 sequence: CASSQDRTGVTEAFF. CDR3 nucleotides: TGTGCCAGCAGCCAAGATCGGACAGGGGTCACTGAAGCTTTCTTT.

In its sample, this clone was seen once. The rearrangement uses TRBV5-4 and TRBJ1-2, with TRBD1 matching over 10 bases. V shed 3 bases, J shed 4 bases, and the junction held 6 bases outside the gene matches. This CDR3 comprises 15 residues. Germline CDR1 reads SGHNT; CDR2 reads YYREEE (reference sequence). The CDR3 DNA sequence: TGTGCCAGCAGCTCCCGGGACAGGGGCTTCTATGGCTACACCTTC. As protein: CASSSRDRGFYGYTF.

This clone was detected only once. The chain's CDR3 is CASSLPRGQPLNEQFF. The CDR3 bases are TGTGCCAGCAGCTTACCACGGGGACAGCCGTTGAATGAGCAGTTCTTC. The V gene is TRBV7-2, the J gene TRBJ2-1; 7 nucleotides agree with TRBD1. The CDR3 contains 16 residues. From germline, CDR1 is SGHTA and CDR2 FQGNSA. V shed 2 bases and J 7 bases; nucleotides not matched to a gene: 11.

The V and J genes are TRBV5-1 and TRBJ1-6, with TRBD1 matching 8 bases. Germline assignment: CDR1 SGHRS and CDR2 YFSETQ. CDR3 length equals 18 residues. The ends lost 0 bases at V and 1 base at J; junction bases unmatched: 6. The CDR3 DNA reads TGCGCCAGCAGCTTGGCCGGTGGACAGGGTTCCTATAATTCACCCCTCCACTTT. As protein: CASSLAGGQGSYNSPLHF.

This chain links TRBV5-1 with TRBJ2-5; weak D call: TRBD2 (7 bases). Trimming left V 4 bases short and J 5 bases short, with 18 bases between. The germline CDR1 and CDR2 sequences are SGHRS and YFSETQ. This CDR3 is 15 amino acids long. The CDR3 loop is CASSSFGGAGETQYF. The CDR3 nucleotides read TGCGCCAGCAGCAGCTTTGGGGGGGCCGGGGAGACCCAGTACTTC.

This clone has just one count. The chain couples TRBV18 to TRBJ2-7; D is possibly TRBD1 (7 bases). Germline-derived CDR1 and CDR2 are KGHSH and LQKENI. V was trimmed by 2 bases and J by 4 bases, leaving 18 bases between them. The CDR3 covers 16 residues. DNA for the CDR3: TGTGCCAGCTCACCAGCCGACAGGGAGGCCCCTTACGAGCAGTACTTC. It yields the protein CASSPADREAPYEQYF.

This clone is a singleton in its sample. The chain's CDR3 is CASSEYGAGNTIYF. The CDR3 DNA sequence: TGTGCCAGCAGTGAATACGGAGCTGGAAACACCATATATTTT. The rearrangement links TRBV6-1 to TRBJ1-3; D remains ambiguous. Germline loops: CDR1 MNHNS, CDR2 SASEGT. CDR3 size: 14 residues. The V and J ends lost 2 bases and 2 bases respectively, with 7 bases between them.